Reported below is one T cell receptor (beta chain). Antigen unknown. The V end was cut by 5 bases, the J end by 10 bases, with 18 bases between. There are 13 residues in the CDR3. Per the germline V gene, CDR1 is MDHEN and CDR2 is SYDVKM. This sample was included in a study of blood T cells in healthy people across ages. Overall study: Capturing about one barcoded beta molecule per two T cells was achieved by template switching. Study-level points and caveats: It was not possible, with unsorted PBMCs, to conclusively compare naive and antigen-experienced cells.

PBMCs, at least 6 million per sample, were isolated. Sample-barcoded 5' priming and a J-beta primer mix drove a second PCR of roughly 7 to 11 cycles. Every cDNA molecule bore a tag from a template-switch adaptor containing 12 random nucleotides. TCRdb re-called the 5' RACE reads with MiXCR, one entry per CDR3 protein. The repertoire holds over 500,000 distinct CDR3 sequences, with around 52% as singletons. This sequence originates from an elderly woman in good health. Sequencing input: blood. This chain joins TRBV28 and TRBJ2-7; possible D gene TRBD1, 7 bases. The DNA of the CDR3 is TGTGCCAGCAGTCAGGGGGGTACGGACGTTCAGTACTTC. It is translated as CASSQGGTDVQYF.